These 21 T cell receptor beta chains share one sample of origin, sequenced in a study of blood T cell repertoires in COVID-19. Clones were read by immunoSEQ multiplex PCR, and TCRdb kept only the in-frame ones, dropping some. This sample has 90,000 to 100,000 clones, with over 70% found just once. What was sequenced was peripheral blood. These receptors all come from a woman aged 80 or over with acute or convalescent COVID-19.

The CDR3 bases are TGTGCCAGTAGCCCGGGGAGCTCCTATAATTCACCCCTCCACTTT. Protein sequence: CASSPGSSYNSPLHF. The rearrangement uses TRBV19 and TRBJ1-6; D is ambiguous. This CDR3 region has 15 residues. V was shortened by 6 bases and J by 0 bases, with 9 bases between the two germline ends. CDR1 is LNHDA, CDR2 SQIVND, per germline (reference sequence). Filled out from reference TRBV19 and TRBJ1-6, the complete variable domain reads DGGITQSPKYLFRKEGQNVTLSCEQNLNHDAMYWYRQDPGQGLRLIYYSQIVNDFQKGDIAEGYSVSREKKESFPLTVTSAQKNPTAFYLCASSPGSSYNSPLHFGNGTRLTVT.

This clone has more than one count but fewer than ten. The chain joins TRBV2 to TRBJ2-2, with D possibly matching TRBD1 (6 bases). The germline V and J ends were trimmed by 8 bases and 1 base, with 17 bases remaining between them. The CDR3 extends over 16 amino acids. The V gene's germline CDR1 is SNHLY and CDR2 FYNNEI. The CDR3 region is CASHRGSRGNTGELFF. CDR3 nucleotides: TGTGCCAGCCATCGAGGAAGCAGGGGGAACACCGGGGAGCTGTTTTTT. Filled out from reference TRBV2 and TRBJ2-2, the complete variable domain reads EPEVTQTPSHQVTQMGQEVILRCVPISNHLYFYWYRQILGQKVEFLVSFYNNEISEKSEIFDDQFSVERPDGSNFTLKIRSTKLEDSAMYFCASHRGSRGNTGELFFGEGSRLTVL.

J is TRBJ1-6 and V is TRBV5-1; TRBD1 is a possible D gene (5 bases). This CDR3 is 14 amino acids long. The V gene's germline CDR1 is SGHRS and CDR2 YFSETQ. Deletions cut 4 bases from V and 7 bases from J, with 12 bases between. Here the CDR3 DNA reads TGCGCCAGCAGCCCCCGGGACTTCAATTCACCCCTCCACTTT. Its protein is CASSPRDFNSPLHF.

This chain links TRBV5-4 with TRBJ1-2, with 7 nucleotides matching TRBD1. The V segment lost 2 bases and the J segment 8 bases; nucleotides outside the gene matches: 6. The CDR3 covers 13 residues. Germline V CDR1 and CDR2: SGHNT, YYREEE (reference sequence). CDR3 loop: CASSFDRVGGYTF. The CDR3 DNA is TGTGCCAGCAGCTTCGACAGGGTTGGAGGCTACACCTTC.

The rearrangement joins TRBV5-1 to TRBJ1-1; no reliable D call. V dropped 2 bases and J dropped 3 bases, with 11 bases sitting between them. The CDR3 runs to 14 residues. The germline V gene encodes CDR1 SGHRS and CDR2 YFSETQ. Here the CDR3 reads CASSLSTGYTEAFF. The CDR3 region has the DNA TGCGCCAGCAGCTTATCAACGGGGTACACTGAAGCTTTCTTT.

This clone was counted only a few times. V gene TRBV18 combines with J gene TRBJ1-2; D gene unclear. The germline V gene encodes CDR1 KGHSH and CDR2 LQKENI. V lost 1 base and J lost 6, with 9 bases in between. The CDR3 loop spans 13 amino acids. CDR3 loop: CASSPRREDGYTF. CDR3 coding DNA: TGTGCCAGCTCACCACGGAGGGAGGATGGCTACACCTTC.

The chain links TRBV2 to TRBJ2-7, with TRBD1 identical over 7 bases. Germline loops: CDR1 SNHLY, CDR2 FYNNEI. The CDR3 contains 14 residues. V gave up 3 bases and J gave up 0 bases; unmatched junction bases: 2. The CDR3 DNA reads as TGTGCCAGCAGTGAGCGGACAGGCTCCTACGAGCAGTACTTC. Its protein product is CASSERTGSYEQYF.

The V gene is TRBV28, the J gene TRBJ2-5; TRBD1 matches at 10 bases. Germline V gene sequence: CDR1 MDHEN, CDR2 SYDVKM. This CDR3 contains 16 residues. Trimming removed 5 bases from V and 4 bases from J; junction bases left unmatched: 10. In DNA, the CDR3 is TGTGCCAGCAGTCCGAATCGACAGGGGGCTCTAGAGACCCAGTACTTC. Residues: CASSPNRQGALETQYF.

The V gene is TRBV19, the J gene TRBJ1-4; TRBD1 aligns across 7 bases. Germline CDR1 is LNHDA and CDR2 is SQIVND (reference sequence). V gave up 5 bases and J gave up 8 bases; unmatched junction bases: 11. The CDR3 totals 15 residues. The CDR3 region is CASSVLGGAKEKLFF. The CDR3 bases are TGTGCCAGTAGTGTACTAGGGGGCGCGAAAGAAAAACTGTTTTTT.

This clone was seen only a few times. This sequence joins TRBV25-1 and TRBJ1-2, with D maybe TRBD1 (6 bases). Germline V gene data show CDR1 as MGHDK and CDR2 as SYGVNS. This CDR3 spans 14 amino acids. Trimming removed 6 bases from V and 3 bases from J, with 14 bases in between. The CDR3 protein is CASSTSGTHYGYTF. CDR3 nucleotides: TGTGCCAGCAGCACCTCCGGGACACACTATGGCTACACCTTC.

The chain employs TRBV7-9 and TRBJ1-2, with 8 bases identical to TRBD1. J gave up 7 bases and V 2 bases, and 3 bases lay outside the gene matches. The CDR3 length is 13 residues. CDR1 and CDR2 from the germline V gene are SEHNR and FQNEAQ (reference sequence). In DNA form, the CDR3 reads TGTGCCAGCAGCTTACAGGGGGCCGGTGGCTACACCTTC. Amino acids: CASSLQGAGGYTF.

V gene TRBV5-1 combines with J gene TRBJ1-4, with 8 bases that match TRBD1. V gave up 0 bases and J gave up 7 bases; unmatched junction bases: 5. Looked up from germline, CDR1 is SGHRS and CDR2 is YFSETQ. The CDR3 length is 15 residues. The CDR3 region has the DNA TGCGCCAGCAGCTTGGCCCCAGGGGGCCTTGAAAAACTGTTTTTT. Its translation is CASSLAPGGLEKLFF.

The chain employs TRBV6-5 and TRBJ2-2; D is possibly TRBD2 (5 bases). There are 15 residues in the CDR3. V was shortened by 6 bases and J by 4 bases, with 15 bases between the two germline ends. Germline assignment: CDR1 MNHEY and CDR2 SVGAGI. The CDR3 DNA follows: TGTGCCAGCAGCCAGCAGCTAGCCTCCACCGGGGAGCTGTTTTTT. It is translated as CASSQQLASTGELFF.

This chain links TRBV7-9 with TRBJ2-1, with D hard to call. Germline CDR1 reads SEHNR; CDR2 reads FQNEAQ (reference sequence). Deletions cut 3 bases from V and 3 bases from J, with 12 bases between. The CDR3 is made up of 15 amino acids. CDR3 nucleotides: TGTGCCAGCAGCTTGGGTCAGACGGGCTACAATGAGCAGTTCTTC. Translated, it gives CASSLGQTGYNEQFF.

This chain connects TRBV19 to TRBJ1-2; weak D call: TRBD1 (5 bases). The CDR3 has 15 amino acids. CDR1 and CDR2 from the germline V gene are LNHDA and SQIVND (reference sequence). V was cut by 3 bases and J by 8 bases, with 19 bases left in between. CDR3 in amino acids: CASSITATASGGYTF. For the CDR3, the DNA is TGTGCCAGTAGTATTACAGCGACAGCAAGTGGGGGCTACACCTTC.

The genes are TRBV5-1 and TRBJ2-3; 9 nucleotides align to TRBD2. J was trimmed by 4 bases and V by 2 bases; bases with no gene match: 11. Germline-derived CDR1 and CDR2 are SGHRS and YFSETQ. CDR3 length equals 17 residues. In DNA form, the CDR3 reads TGCGCCAGCAGCTTATTTGGCGGGGGGGTTTCGTCAGATACGCAGTATTTT. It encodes CASSLFGGGVSSDTQYF.

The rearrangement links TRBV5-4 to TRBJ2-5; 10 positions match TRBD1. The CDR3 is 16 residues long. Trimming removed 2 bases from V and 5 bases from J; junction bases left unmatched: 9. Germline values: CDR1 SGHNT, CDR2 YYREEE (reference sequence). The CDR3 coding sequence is TGTGCCAGCAGCTTTCCCGGGACAGGGGCAGGGGAGACCCAGTACTTC. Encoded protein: CASSFPGTGAGETQYF.

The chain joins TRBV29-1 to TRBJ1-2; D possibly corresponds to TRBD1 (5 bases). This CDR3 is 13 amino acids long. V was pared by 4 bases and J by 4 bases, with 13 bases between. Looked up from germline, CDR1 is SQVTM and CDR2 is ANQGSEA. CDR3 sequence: CSVGQGRGYGYTF. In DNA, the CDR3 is TGCAGCGTTGGCCAGGGCCGAGGCTATGGCTACACCTTC.

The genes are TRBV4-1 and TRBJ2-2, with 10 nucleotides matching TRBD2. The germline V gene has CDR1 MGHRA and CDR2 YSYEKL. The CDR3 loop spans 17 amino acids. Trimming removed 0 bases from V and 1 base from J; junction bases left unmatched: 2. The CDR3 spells CASSQDPSGGNTGELFF. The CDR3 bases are TGCGCCAGCAGCCAAGATCCTAGCGGGGGGAACACCGGGGAGCTGTTTTTT.

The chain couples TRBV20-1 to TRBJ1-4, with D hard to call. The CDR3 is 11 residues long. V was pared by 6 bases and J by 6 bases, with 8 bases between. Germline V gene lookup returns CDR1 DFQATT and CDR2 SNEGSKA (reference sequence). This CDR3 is CSATRDEKLFF. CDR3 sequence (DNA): TGCAGTGCCACCCGAGATGAAAAACTGTTTTTT.

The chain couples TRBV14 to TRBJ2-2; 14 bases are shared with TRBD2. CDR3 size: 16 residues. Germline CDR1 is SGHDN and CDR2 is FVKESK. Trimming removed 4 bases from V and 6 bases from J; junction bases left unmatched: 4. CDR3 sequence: CASSPPGLAGAGELFF. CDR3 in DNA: TGTGCCAGCAGCCCACCGGGACTAGCGGGAGCCGGGGAGCTGTTTTTT.